The 4 T cell receptor beta chains listed next were all sequenced from one sample in a study of blood T cells in healthy people across ages. Together with a sample-barcoded 5' primer, a J-beta primer mix was included in a second PCR lasting about 6 to 12 cycles. TCRdb reprocessed the 5' RACE reads via MiXCR and lists one record per CDR3 protein. The data hold 1.8 million or so distinct CDR3 sequences, with more than 35% observed a single time. Material for sequencing was blood. All receptors derive from a human donor in good health.

This clonotype appeared a few times. The chain couples TRBV29-1 to TRBJ2-3, with D possibly TRBD2 on 5 matching bases. The V end lost 1 base, the J end lost 2 bases, and 13 bases lay between the germline ends. CDR1 and CDR2 (germline): SQVTM, ANQGSEA. CDR3 length equals 15 residues. The CDR3 loop reads CSVEGGSGLTDTQYF. Here the CDR3 DNA reads TGCAGCGTTGAAGGGGGAAGTGGACTCACAGATACGCAGTATTTT.

There are a few counts of this clonotype. The rearrangement joins TRBV20-1 to TRBJ2-3, with D possibly being TRBD1 or TRBD2 (5 bases each). The CDR3 spans 16 residues. With 0 bases removed from V and 3 bases from J, the gap between germline ends came to 16 bases. From germline, CDR1 is DFQATT and CDR2 SNEGSKA (reference sequence). CDR3: CSARDTEGFGTDTQYF. The CDR3, as DNA: TGCAGTGCTAGAGACACCGAGGGGTTTGGTACAGATACGCAGTATTTT.

About this clonotype itself: A read error is possible here, since a much larger clone lies one base away. The CDR3 bases are TGCAGCGCCCAGCGGGGCTCCTACAATAAGCAGTTCTTC. Its protein product is CSAQRGSYNKQFF. V and J are TRBV29-1 and TRBJ2-1, with TRBD2 matching over 7 bases. The CDR3 is made up of 13 amino acids. From germline, CDR1 is SQVTM and CDR2 ANQGSEA.

This sequence joins TRBV6-2 or TRBV6-3 and TRBJ2-1; tentatively, D is TRBD1 (5 bases). This CDR3 has 12 amino acids. Trimming stripped 6 bases from V and 4 bases from J, with 7 bases between. CDR1 is MNHEY, CDR2 SVGEGT, per germline. This chain's CDR3 is CASRGRYNEQFF. The DNA of the CDR3 is TGTGCCAGCAGGGGGCGGTACAATGAGCAGTTCTTC.